These 9 T cell receptor beta chains came from one sample sequenced in a study of T cell repertoires in cytomegalovirus infection. These TCRs are of unknown antigen specificity. TCRdb re-derived calls from the reads in MiXCR, one entry per CDR3 protein. This sample has tens of thousands of distinct CDR3 sequences, with more than 20% found just once. Specimen: CD8+ T cells from cultured PBMCs, collected from culture after CMV antigen stimulation. These receptors all come from a human donor in good health (CMV status not recorded). Some clones in this sample may be carry-over from other donors' samples.

For this clonotype: A junction boundary mismatches the germline segment, possibly from a read error. V and J are TRBV28 and TRBJ1-1; D remains ambiguous. The CDR3 has 14 residues. In germline, CDR1 is MDHEN, CDR2 SYDVKM. CDR3 DNA sequence: TGTACCAGCAGAGTACAACAAGAATTCACTGAAGCTTTCTTT. Protein product: CTSRVQQEFTEAFF.

This clonotype was counted between two and nine times. The gene calls are TRBV7-3 and TRBJ2-7; 13 bases fit TRBD2. The CDR3 is 18 residues long. After removal of 7 bases from V and 1 base from J, the junction contained 13 bases not matched to a gene. The V gene's germline CDR1 is SGHTA and CDR2 FQGTGA. The CDR3 spells CASTMATSGGRWSYEQYF. For the CDR3, the DNA is TGTGCCAGCACCATGGCGACTAGCGGGGGGAGATGGTCCTACGAGCAGTACTTC.

This clonotype was detected only a few times. The chain recombines TRBV6-6 with TRBJ1-1; D remains ambiguous. The CDR3 is made up of 12 amino acids. The germline CDR1 and CDR2 sequences are MNHNY and SVGAGI (reference sequence). Trimming pared 8 bases from V and 4 bases from J, leaving 11 bases between. CDR3: CASAGVTTEAFF. The CDR3 DNA reads TGTGCCAGCGCTGGGGTCACCACTGAAGCTTTCTTT.

This chain uses TRBV20-1 with TRBJ1-1; 11 bases map to TRBD1. With V trimmed by 4 bases and J by 2 bases, 15 bases remained unmatched. There are 18 residues in the CDR3. The germline gives CDR1 DFQATT, CDR2 SNEGSKA (reference sequence). The CDR3 nucleotides read TGCAGTGCTACCAAATGGGGACAGGGGGAGTGGAGAAACACTGAAGCTTTCTTT. This sequence encodes CSATKWGQGEWRNTEAFF.

This rearrangement joins TRBV7-8 to TRBJ2-7, with a tentative D call TRBD1 (6 bases). Germline CDR1 is SGHVS and CDR2 is FQNEAQ. Trimming removed 4 bases from V and 5 bases from J, with 21 bases in between. This CDR3 has 16 amino acids. Here the CDR3 reads CASSSRGPGAIHEQYF. CDR3 nucleotide sequence: TGTGCCAGCAGCTCAAGGGGCCCAGGGGCCATCCACGAGCAGTACTTC.

The V call is TRBV2, the J call TRBJ1-3; maybe TRBD1 (5 bases). Trimming shortened V by 1 base and J by 8 bases, and 12 bases separated the two germline ends. Per germline, CDR1 SNHLY and CDR2 FYNNEI. This CDR3 is built from 14 residues. CDR3 in amino acids: CASSEVGGEDTIYF. The CDR3 coding sequence is TGTGCCAGCAGTGAAGTCGGGGGAGAGGACACCATATATTTT.

This clonotype showed up just a few times. The V call is TRBV7-9, the J call TRBJ1-2; D uncertain. Trimming cost V 5 bases and J 4 bases, with 5 bases left between them. This CDR3 spans 11 amino acids. CDR1 is SEHNR, CDR2 FQNEAQ, per germline (reference sequence). Written as DNA, the CDR3 is TGTGCCAGCAGCGATGGCTATGGCTACACCTTC. Translation: CASSDGYGYTF. The full variable domain, rest sourced from reference TRBV7-9 and TRBJ1-2, is DTGVSQNPRHKITKRGQNVTFRCDPISEHNRLYWYRQTLGQGPEFLTYFQNEAQLEKSRLLSDRFSAERPKGSFSTLEIQRTEQGDSAMYLCASSDGYGYTFGSGTRLTVV.

This clonotype has more than one count but fewer than ten. The chain recombines TRBV4-2 with TRBJ2-5, with D perhaps being TRBD1 or TRBD2 (7 bases each). V shed 2 bases and J shed 4 bases, with 17 bases lying between them. Germline values: CDR1 LGHNA, CDR2 YNFKEQ. This CDR3 contains 16 residues. The DNA of the CDR3 is TGTGCCAGCAGCCAATTAAGAAGCGGGACAGTAGAGACCCAGTACTTC. This gives the protein CASSQLRSGTVETQYF.

J is TRBJ1-2 and V is TRBV7-6; perhaps TRBD1 as D (6 bases). Trimming stripped 1 base from V and 3 bases from J, with 12 bases between. The CDR3 length is 15 residues. Germline assignment: CDR1 SGHVS and CDR2 FNYEAQ. The CDR3 nucleotides read TGTGCCAGCAGCTTAGGCGGGGGGCTAGACTATGGCTACACCTTC. Its protein is CASSLGGGLDYGYTF. The full variable domain, in which reference TRBV7-6 and TRBJ1-2 provide the parts outside the CDR3, is GAGVSQSPRYKVTKRGQDVALRCDPISGHVSLYWYRQALGQGPEFLTYFNYEAQQDKSGLPNDRFSAERPEGSISTLTIQRTEQRDSAMYRCASSLGGGLDYGYTFGSGTRLTVV.